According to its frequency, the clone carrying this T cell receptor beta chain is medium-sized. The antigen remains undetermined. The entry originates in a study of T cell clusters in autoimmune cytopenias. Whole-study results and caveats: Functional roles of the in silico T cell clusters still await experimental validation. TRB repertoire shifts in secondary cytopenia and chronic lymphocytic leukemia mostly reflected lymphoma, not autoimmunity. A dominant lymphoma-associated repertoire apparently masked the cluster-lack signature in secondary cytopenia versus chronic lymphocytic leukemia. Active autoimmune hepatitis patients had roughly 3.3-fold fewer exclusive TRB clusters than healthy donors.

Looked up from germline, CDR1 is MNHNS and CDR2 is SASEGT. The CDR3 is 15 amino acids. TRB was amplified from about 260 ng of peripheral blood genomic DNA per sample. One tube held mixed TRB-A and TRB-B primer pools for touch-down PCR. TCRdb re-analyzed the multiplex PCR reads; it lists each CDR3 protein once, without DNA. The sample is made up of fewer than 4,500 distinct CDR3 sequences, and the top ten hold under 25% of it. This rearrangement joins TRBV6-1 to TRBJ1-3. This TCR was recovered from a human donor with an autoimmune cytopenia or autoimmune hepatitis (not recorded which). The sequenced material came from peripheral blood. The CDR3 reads CASSEGRNIRNTIYF.